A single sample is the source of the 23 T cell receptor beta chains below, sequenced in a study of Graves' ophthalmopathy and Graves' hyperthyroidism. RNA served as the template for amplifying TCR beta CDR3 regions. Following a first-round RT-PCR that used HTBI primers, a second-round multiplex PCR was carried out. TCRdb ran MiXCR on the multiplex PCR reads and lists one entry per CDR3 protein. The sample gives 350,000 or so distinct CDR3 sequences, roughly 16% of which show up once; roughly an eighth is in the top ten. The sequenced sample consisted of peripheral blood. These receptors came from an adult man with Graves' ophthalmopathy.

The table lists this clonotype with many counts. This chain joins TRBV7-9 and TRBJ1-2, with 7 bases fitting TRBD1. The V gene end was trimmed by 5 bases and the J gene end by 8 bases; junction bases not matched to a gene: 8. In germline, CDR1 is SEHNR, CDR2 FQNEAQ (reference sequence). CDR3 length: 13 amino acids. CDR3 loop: CASSVEGARGYTF. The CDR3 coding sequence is TGTGCCAGCAGCGTGGAGGGGGCGCGGGGCTACACCTTC. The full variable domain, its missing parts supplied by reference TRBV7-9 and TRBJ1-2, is DTGVSQNPRHKITKRGQNVTFRCDPISEHNRLYWYRQTLGQGPEFLTYFQNEAQLEKSRLLSDRFSAERPKGSFSTLEIQRTEQGDSAMYLCASSVEGARGYTFGSGTRLTVV.

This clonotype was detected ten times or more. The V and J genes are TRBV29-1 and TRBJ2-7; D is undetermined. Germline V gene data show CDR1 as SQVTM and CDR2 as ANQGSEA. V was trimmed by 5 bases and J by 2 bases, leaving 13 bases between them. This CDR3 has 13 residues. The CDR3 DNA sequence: TGCAGCGTTCTTTTCGAATACCCCTACGAGCAGTACTTC. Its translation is CSVLFEYPYEQYF.

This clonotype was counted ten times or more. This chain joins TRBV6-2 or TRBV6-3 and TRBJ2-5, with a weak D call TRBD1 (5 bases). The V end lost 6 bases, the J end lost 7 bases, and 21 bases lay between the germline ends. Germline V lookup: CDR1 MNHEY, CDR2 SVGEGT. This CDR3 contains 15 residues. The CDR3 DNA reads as TGTGCCAGCAGACCAGGACACCCTCCCGAAGGGACCCAGTACTTC. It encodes CASRPGHPPEGTQYF.

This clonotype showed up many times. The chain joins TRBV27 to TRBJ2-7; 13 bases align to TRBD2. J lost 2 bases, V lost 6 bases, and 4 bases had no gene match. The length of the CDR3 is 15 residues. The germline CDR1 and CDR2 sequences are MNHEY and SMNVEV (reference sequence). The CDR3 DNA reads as TGTGCCAGCAGCGAAGGGACTAGCGGGGCCTACGAGCAGTACTTC. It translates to CASSEGTSGAYEQYF.

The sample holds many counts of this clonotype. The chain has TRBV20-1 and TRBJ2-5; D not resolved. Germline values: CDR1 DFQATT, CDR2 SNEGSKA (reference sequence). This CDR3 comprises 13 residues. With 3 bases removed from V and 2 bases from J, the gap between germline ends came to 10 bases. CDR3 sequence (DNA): TGCAGTGCTAGCCCAGGTCTACAAGAGACCCAGTACTTC. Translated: CSASPGLQETQYF.

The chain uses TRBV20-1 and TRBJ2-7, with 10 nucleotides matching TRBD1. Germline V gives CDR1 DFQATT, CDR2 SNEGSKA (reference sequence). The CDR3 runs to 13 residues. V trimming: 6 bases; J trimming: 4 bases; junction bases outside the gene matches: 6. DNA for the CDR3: TGCAGTGCAGGGGGGACAGGGGTGTACGAGCAGTACTTC. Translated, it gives CSAGGTGVYEQYF.

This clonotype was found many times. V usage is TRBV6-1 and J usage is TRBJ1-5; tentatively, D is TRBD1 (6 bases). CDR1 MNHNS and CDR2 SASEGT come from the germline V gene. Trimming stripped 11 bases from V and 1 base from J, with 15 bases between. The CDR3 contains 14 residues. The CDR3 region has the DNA TGTGCCGCGTGGGAGGGGGGAAGCAATCAGCCCCAGCATTTT. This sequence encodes CAAWEGGSNQPQHF.

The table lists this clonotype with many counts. The CDR3 sequence is CASSESPGHRDFSGELFF. The CDR3 DNA is TGTGCCAGCAGTGAATCCCCCGGGCACAGGGATTTTTCCGGGGAGCTGTTTTTT. The V call is TRBV25-1, the J call TRBJ2-2; perhaps TRBD1 as D (6 bases). Trimming left V 1 base short and J 6 bases short, with 21 bases between. This CDR3 has 18 amino acids. Germline CDR1 reads MGHDK; CDR2 reads SYGVNS.

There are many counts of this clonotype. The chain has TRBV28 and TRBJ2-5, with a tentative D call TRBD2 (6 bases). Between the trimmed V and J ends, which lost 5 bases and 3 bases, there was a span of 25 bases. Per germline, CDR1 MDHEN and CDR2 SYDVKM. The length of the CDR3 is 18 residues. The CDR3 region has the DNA TGTGCCAGCAGTCATTCTAGAGGGTTAGGGACTCTGGAAGAGACCCAGTACTTC. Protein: CASSHSRGLGTLEETQYF.

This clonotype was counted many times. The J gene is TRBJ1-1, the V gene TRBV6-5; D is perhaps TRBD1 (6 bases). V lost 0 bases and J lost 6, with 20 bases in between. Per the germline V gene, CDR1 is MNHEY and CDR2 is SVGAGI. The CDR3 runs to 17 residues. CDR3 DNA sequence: TGTGCCAGCAGTTACTCATCAGGGGCCGATTATCTATCTGAAGCTTTCTTT. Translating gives CASSYSSGADYLSEAFF.

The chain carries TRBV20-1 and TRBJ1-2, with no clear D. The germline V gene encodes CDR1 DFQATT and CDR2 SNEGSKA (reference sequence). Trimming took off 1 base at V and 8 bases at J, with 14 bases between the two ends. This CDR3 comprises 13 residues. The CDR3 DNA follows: TGCAGTGCTAGAGTTACCGCGGGAGGGGGCTACACCTTC. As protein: CSARVTAGGGYTF.

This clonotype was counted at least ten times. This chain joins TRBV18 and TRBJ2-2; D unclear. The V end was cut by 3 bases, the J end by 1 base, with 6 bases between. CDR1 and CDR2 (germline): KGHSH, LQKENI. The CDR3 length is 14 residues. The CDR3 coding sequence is TGTGCCAGCTCACCCATTGTGAACACCGGGGAGCTGTTTTTT. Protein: CASSPIVNTGELFF.

CDR3 residues: CASSIGLVGETQYF. CDR3 coding DNA: TGTGCCAGTAGTATTGGGCTAGTCGGCGAGACCCAGTACTTC. The chain is built from TRBV19 and TRBJ2-5; D gene unclear. Germline CDR1 is LNHDA and CDR2 is SQIVND (reference sequence). The germline V and J ends were trimmed by 3 bases and 5 bases, with 13 bases remaining between them. The CDR3 covers 14 residues. The entire variable domain, with the rest obtained from reference TRBV19 and TRBJ2-5, is as follows: DGGITQSPKYLFRKEGQNVTLSCEQNLNHDAMYWYRQDPGQGLRLIYYSQIVNDFQKGDIAEGYSVSREKKESFPLTVTSAQKNPTAFYLCASSIGLVGETQYFGPGTRLLVL.

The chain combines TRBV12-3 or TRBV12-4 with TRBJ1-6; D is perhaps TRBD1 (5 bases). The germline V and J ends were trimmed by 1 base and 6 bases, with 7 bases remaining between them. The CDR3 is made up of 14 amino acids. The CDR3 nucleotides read TGTGCCAGCAGTTTAGACAGGATTAATTCACCCCTCCACTTT. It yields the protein CASSLDRINSPLHF.

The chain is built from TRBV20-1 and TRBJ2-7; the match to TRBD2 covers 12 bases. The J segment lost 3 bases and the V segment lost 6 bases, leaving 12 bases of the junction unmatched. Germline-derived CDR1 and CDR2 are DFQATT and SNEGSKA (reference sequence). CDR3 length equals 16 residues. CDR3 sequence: CSAMTSGSGLRYEQYF. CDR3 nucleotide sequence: TGCAGTGCGATGACTAGCGGGAGTGGCCTACGCTACGAGCAGTACTTC.

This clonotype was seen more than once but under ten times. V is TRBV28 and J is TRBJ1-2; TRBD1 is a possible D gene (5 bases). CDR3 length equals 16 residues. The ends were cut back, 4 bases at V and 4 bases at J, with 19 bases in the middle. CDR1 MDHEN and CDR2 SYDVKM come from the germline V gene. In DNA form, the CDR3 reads TGTGCCAGCAGTTCCATCGACGGGACGGAGGTCTATGGCTACACCTTC. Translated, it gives CASSSIDGTEVYGYTF.

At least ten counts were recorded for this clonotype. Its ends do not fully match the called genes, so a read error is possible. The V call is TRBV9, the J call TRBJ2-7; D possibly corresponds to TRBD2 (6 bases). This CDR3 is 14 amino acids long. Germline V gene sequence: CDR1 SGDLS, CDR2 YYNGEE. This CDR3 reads CASGGGTVSHEQYF. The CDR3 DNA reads TGTGCCAGCGGAGGCGGGACCGTCTCCCACGAGCAGTACTTC.

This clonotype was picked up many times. The CDR3 DNA reads as TGCAGCGTTGAACCCAAGGTAGGGCTCACTGAAGCTTTCTTT. Translating gives CSVEPKVGLTEAFF. The rearrangement uses TRBV29-1 and TRBJ1-1; no firm D call. The CDR3 is 14 amino acids. V was pared by 2 bases and J by 4 bases, with 14 bases between. Germline V gene data show CDR1 as SQVTM and CDR2 as ANQGSEA.

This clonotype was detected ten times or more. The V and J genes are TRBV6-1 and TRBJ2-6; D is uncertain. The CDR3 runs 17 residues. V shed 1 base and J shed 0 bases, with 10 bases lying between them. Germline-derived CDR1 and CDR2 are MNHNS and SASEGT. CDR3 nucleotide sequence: TGTGCCAGCAGTGAAGTTTACCGCTACTCTGGGGCCAACGTCCTGACTTTC. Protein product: CASSEVYRYSGANVLTF.

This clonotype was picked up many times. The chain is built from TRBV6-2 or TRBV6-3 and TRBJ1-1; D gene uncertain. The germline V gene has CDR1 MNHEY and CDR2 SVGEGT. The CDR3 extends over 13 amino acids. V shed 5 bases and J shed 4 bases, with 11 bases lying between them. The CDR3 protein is CASSARWGTEAFF. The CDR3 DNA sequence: TGTGCCAGCAGTGCCAGGTGGGGCACTGAAGCTTTCTTT.

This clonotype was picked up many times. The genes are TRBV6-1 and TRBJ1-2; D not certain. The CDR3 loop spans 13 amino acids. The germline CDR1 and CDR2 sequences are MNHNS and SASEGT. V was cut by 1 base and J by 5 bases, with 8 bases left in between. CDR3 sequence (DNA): TGTGCCAGCAGTGAAGTAGGACCGTATGGCTACACCTTC. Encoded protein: CASSEVGPYGYTF.

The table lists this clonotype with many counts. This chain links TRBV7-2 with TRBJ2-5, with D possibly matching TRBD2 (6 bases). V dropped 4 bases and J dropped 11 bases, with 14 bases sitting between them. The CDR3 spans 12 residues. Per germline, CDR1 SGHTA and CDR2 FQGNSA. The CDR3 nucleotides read TGTGCCAGCAGCTCCGGGACTCCAGTGCAGTACTTC. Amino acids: CASSSGTPVQYF. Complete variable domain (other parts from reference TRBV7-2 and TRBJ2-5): GAGVSQSPSNKVTEKGKDVELRCDPISGHTALYWYRQSLGQGLEFLIYFQGNSAPDKSGLPSDRFSAERTGGSVSTLTIQRTQQEDSAVYLCASSSGTPVQYFGPGTRLLVL.

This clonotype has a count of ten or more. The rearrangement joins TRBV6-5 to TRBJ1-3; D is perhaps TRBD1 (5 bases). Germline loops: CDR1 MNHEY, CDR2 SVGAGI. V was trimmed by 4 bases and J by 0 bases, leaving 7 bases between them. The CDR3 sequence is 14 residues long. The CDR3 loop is CASSFRDSGNTIYF. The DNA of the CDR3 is TGTGCCAGCAGTTTCAGGGACTCTGGAAACACCATATATTTT.